This T cell receptor beta chain derives from a study of shared clonotypes between healthy human individuals. Study results and caveats: Larger estimated richness was generally recorded for naive subsets relative to memory subsets.

Positively selected for CCR7, the CD45RO-negative cells used as naive CD8 cells excluded terminally differentiated effector memory CD45RA+ cells. Sequenced by immunoSEQ multiplex PCR; TCRdb stores in-frame clones only, minus some. The sample contains fewer than 700,000 clones, approximately 95% of which appear only once. This clone was found once. The antigen is undetermined. CDR1 is MGHRA, CDR2 YSYEKL, per germline. Germline trimming cut 0 bases from V and 6 bases from J; bases unmatched to any gene: 11. This CDR3 is built from 16 residues. The source of this sequence is a woman between 25 and 40 years old in good health. This chain connects TRBV4-1 to TRBJ2-7; 7 positions agree with TRBD2. The sample comprised naive CD8+ T cells sorted from blood. The CDR3 DNA reads as TGCGCCAGCAGCCAAGATCTAGCGGCGGGACCTTTCGAGCAGTACTTC. Protein sequence: CASSQDLAAGPFEQYF.